This T cell receptor beta chain appears in the sequencing data of a study of blood T cell repertoires in COVID-19. Under the authors' procedure: Reference gene primer amplification yielded estimated nucleated cell counts. Method: immunoSEQ multiplex PCR; TCRdb's copy keeps in-frame clones and lacks some. From that table come the V and J calls and clone size; the DNA was used to work out D and trimming. Of 100,000 to 150,000 clones in the sample, around 80% are singletons; the top ten hold 30% to 45%. The CDR3 totals 18 residues. The V gene end was trimmed by 3 bases and the J gene end by 2 bases; junction bases not matched to a gene: 12. Germline CDR1 reads KGHDR; CDR2 reads SFDVKD.

The sample consisted of peripheral blood. The chain joins TRBV24-1 to TRBJ1-2; the match to TRBD1 covers 9 bases. The clonotype originates from a man aged 40-50 years with active or convalescent COVID-19. CDR3 in amino acids: CATSDTHSTGGGNYGYTF. The DNA of the CDR3 is TGTGCCACCAGTGATACCCACAGCACAGGGGGCGGAAACTATGGCTACACCTTC.